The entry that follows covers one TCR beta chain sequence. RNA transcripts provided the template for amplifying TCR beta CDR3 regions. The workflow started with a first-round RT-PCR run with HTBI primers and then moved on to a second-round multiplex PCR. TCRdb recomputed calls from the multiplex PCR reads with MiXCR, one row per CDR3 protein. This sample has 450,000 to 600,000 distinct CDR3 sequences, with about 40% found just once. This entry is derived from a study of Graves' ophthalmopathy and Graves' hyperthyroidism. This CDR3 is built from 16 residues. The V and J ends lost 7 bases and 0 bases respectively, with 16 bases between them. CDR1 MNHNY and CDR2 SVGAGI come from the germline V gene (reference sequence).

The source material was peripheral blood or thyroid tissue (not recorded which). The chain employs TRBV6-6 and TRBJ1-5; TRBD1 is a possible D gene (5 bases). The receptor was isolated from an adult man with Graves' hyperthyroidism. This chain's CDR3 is CASKTENLHSNQPQHF. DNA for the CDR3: TGTGCCAGCAAGACAGAGAACCTTCATAGCAATCAGCCCCAGCATTTT.